This TCR beta chain stems from a study of Tregs in tolerant kidney transplant recipients. General observations from the study: Activated donor B cell expansion appeared to reveal the most relevant donor-specific TCRbeta repertoire. Findings come from small patient numbers and require larger validation.

Germline CDR1 DFQATT, CDR2 SNEGSKA (reference sequence). The CDR3 covers 14 residues. V lost 4 bases, J lost 6 bases, and 19 bases lay in between. Clones were sequenced by immunoSEQ multiplex PCR, and TCRdb holds only the in-frame ones, with some missing. In all, the sample yields about 23,000 clones. Recipients received nonmyeloablative bone marrow transplants from related graft donors, with transient mixed chimerism. For this clone: The antigen is unknown. The observed sequence ends 3 residues before the CDR3 terminus, with the missing tail filled in from the germline J gene.

The chain combines TRBV20-1 with TRBJ2-7; tentatively, D is TRBD2 (6 bases). Specimen: CD4+ T cells from blood (PBMCs), collected 6 months after the transplant. The clonotype comes from a human patient who received a combined kidney and bone marrow transplant. Some T cells could come from the graft donor. The DNA read from the CDR3 is TGCAGTGCTATCCGGGGACTTTCATGGACCGAG. This encodes CSAIRGLSWTE. The whole CDR3 protein is CSAIRGLSWTEQYF.